The 19 T cell receptor beta chains presented below share a single source sample, sequenced in a study of shared clonotypes between healthy human individuals. Some clones are missing from TCRdb's copy, which holds only in-frame ones; the method was immunoSEQ multiplex PCR. The profile shows about 640,000 clones, less than 80% of them singletons. The sequencing input was memory CD4+ T cells sorted from blood. The subset was: CD45RA-negative fraction. The receptors were gathered from a woman aged 25-40 years in good health.

The chain links TRBV7-3 to TRBJ1-2, with D hard to call. The CDR3 runs 15 residues. CDR1 is SGHTA and CDR2 is FQGTGA in the germline V gene. Trimming removed 5 bases from V and 0 bases from J, with 13 bases in between. This chain's CDR3 is CASSGASGANYGYTF. As DNA, the CDR3 is TGTGCCAGCAGCGGAGCTTCTGGGGCTAACTATGGCTACACCTTC.

The V call is TRBV19, the J call TRBJ2-7; TRBD2 is a possible D gene (5 bases). CDR1 is LNHDA and CDR2 is SQIVND in the germline V gene (reference sequence). Trimming pared 4 bases from V and 5 bases from J, leaving 24 bases between. This CDR3 spans 17 amino acids. CDR3 sequence: CASSKPSTGIPADEQYF. CDR3 nucleotide sequence: TGTGCCAGTAGTAAACCCTCAACCGGGATACCTGCCGACGAGCAGTACTTC. Using reference TRBV19 and TRBJ2-7 for the parts outside the CDR3, the full variable domain is DGGITQSPKYLFRKEGQNVTLSCEQNLNHDAMYWYRQDPGQGLRLIYYSQIVNDFQKGDIAEGYSVSREKKESFPLTVTSAQKNPTAFYLCASSKPSTGIPADEQYFGPGTRLTVT.

The chain links TRBV4-2 to TRBJ2-5; D may correspond to TRBD1 or TRBD2 (5 bases each). The germline gives CDR1 LGHNA, CDR2 YNFKEQ. The CDR3 extends over 17 amino acids. Trimming shortened V by 1 base and J by 1 base, and 16 bases separated the two germline ends. This chain's CDR3 is CASSQALGRNRQETQYF. The CDR3 DNA is TGTGCCAGCAGCCAAGCCCTGGGACGGAACCGCCAAGAGACCCAGTACTTC.

This clone was detected once. The chain employs TRBV5-1 and TRBJ2-7; 8 positions agree with TRBD1. With 4 bases clipped from V and 4 bases from J, the junction kept 10 bases outside the gene matches. CDR1 and CDR2 from the germline V gene are SGHRS and YFSETQ. The CDR3 extends over 15 amino acids. CDR3 DNA: TGCGCCAGCAGCCGTGCCCAGGGGGCACTTTACGAGCAGTACTTC. This translates into CASSRAQGALYEQYF.

V is TRBV19 and J is TRBJ1-5, with no clear D. Germline-derived CDR1 and CDR2 are LNHDA and SQIVND (reference sequence). The CDR3 totals 13 residues. Trimming cost V 5 bases and J 5 bases, with 10 bases left between them. The CDR3, as DNA: TGTGCCAGTAGTGAGCAGGTTTATCAGCCCCAGCATTTT. Its translation is CASSEQVYQPQHF.

The rearrangement joins TRBV15 to TRBJ1-3; TRBD1 is a possible D gene (6 bases). V lost 7 bases and J 8 bases, leaving 15 bases between the germline ends. CDR1 and CDR2 (germline): LNHNV, YYDKDF (reference sequence). The CDR3 has 13 amino acids. The chain's CDR3 is CATTRQAGDTIYF. DNA for the CDR3: TGTGCCACCACCCGACAGGCGGGGGACACCATATATTTT.

Notes on this clone: This specimen includes other DNA sequences encoding the same CDR3. The V gene is TRBV28, the J gene TRBJ2-7, with TRBD2 as a possible D gene (5 bases). Germline CDR1 reads MDHEN; CDR2 reads SYDVKM. The CDR3 spans 13 residues. With 6 bases removed from V and 2 bases from J, the gap between germline ends came to 11 bases. The CDR3 loop is CASSLGLTYEQYF. The CDR3 DNA is TGTGCCAGCAGCCTAGGACTGACCTACGAGCAGTACTTC.

In the case of this clone: A much more abundant neighbour one base away suggests this may be a read error. This chain connects TRBV7-3 to TRBJ2-2; D unclear. The CDR3 runs to 12 residues. Trimming pared 4 bases from V and 2 bases from J, leaving 2 bases between. Germline-derived CDR1 and CDR2 are SGHTA and FQGTGA. The CDR3 DNA reads as TGTGCCAGCAGCTCTAACACCGGGGAGCTGTTTTTT. This gives the protein CASSSNTGELFF.

The chain is built from TRBV28 and TRBJ2-7; TRBD1 matches 9 bases. There are 14 residues in the CDR3. V lost 6 bases and J lost 6; bases outside the gene matches: 9. CDR1 is MDHEN, CDR2 SYDVKM, per germline. The CDR3 region has the DNA TGTGCCAGCAGATCCGGGACAGGGAGGGCCGAGCAGTACTTC. Its translation is CASRSGTGRAEQYF.

The gene calls are TRBV6-1 and TRBJ1-5, with unresolved D. Deletions cut 2 bases from V and 0 bases from J, with 11 bases between. The germline V gene encodes CDR1 MNHNS and CDR2 SASEGT. This CDR3 has 16 residues. CDR3 nucleotides: TGTGCCAGCAGTGAATTCCAGCCGTATAGCAATCAGCCCCAGCATTTT. The encoded protein is CASSEFQPYSNQPQHF.

This chain links TRBV7-6 with TRBJ2-7; D is uncertain. Germline V gives CDR1 SGHVS, CDR2 FNYEAQ. The V gene lost 1 base and the J gene lost 9 bases, with 13 bases spanning the gap. This CDR3 is built from 13 residues. CDR3 coding DNA: TGTGCCAGCAGCTTAGGAGTCTCCTCCAGGCAGTACTTC. Residues: CASSLGVSSRQYF.

The chain recombines TRBV5-1 with TRBJ1-1, with D possibly matching TRBD1 (5 bases). Germline CDR1 reads SGHRS; CDR2 reads YFSETQ. This CDR3 comprises 17 residues. V was cut by 4 bases and J by 2 bases, with 21 bases left in between. The CDR3 region is CASSPELRVRANTEAFF. The CDR3 DNA sequence: TGCGCCAGCAGCCCGGAGCTGAGAGTCAGGGCAAACACTGAAGCTTTCTTT. Variable domain in full (rest from reference TRBV5-1 and TRBJ1-1): KAGVTQTPRYLIKTRGQQVTLSCSPISGHRSVSWYQQTPGQGLQFLFEYFSETQRNKGNFPGRFSGRQFSNSRSEMNVSTLELGDSALYLCASSPELRVRANTEAFFGQGTRLTVV.

The chain has TRBV4-1 and TRBJ2-4, with D possibly being TRBD1 or TRBD2 (5 bases each). This CDR3 is built from 14 residues. In germline, CDR1 is MGHRA, CDR2 YSYEKL. V was clipped by 4 bases and J by 3 bases, with 10 bases between them. The CDR3 protein is CASSPRGVKNIQYF. The CDR3 DNA reads TGCGCCAGCAGCCCCCGGGGCGTCAAAAACATTCAGTACTTC.

A few counts support this clone. The V gene is TRBV20-1, the J gene TRBJ2-1; D unclear. The CDR3 is 11 amino acids. Germline V gene data show CDR1 as DFQATT and CDR2 as SNEGSKA (reference sequence). The germline V and J ends were trimmed by 7 bases and 4 bases, with 8 bases remaining between them. The CDR3 DNA follows: TGCAGTGGAAAACGGTACAATGAGCAGTTCTTC. Translated, it gives CSGKRYNEQFF.

The chain is built from TRBV18 and TRBJ1-1, with no clear D. The germline V and J ends were trimmed by 2 bases and 0 bases, with 10 bases remaining between them. The length of the CDR3 is 15 residues. Germline V CDR1 and CDR2: KGHSH, LQKENI. DNA for the CDR3: TGTGCCAGCTCACCATCCTCTCTGGTGAACACTGAAGCTTTCTTT. It codes for CASSPSSLVNTEAFF. Complete variable domain (other parts from reference TRBV18 and TRBJ1-1): NAGVMQNPRHLVRRRGQEARLRCSPMKGHSHVYWYRQLPEEGLKFMVYLQKENIIDESGMPKERFSAEFPKEGPSILRIQQVVRGDSAAYFCASSPSSLVNTEAFFGQGTRLTVV.

The chain carries TRBV4-1 and TRBJ1-5; tentatively, D is TRBD1 (5 bases). Germline V gene data show CDR1 as MGHRA and CDR2 as YSYEKL. Trimming pared 4 bases from V and 2 bases from J, leaving 12 bases between. CDR3 length equals 15 residues. The CDR3 DNA reads TGCGCCAGCAGCCTACACCCGGGGGGCAATCAGCCCCAGCATTTT. Its protein is CASSLHPGGNQPQHF.

The sample holds a few counts of this clone. This sequence joins TRBV19 and TRBJ1-1; no definite D call. There are 15 residues in the CDR3. Trimming pared 3 bases from V and 5 bases from J, leaving 16 bases between. Germline CDR1 LNHDA, CDR2 SQIVND (reference sequence). The DNA of the CDR3 is TGTGCCAGTAGTATCAGCGATAGGTGGAAAACTGAAGCTTTCTTT. Its translation is CASSISDRWKTEAFF.

The chain combines TRBV7-2 with TRBJ2-2; D uncertain. CDR1 and CDR2 from the germline V gene are SGHTA and FQGNSA. The CDR3 sequence is 12 residues long. V lost 5 bases to trimming and J lost 6 bases, with 7 bases between them. In DNA form, the CDR3 reads TGTGCCAGCAGCCAGTACGCCGGGGAGCTGTTTTTT. This gives the protein CASSQYAGELFF.

Worth noting for this clone: A much larger clonotype is one base distant, so this may be a read error. This chain connects TRBV6-5 to TRBJ1-5; D gene ambiguous. CDR3 length: 13 residues. The germline gives CDR1 MNHEY, CDR2 SVGAGI. Deletions cut 4 bases from V and 2 bases from J, with 6 bases between. This CDR3 reads CASSWQGNQPQHF. The CDR3 region has the DNA TGTGCCAGCAGTTGGCAGGGCAATCAGCCCCAGCATTTT.